These 17 T cell receptor beta chains share one sample of origin, sequenced in a study of blood T cell repertoires in COVID-19. Generated by immunoSEQ multiplex PCR, the TCRdb table keeps only in-frame clones and is missing some. The sample has 290,000 or so clones; 70% to 90% are singletons. Material for sequencing was peripheral blood. These receptors were collected from a man between 65 and 80 years old with acute or convalescent COVID-19.

V is TRBV5-1 and J is TRBJ2-2, with D possibly being TRBD2 (7 bases). The CDR3 sequence is 14 residues long. With 4 bases removed from V and 3 bases from J, the gap between germline ends came to 10 bases. Per germline, CDR1 SGHRS and CDR2 YFSETQ. The CDR3: CASSPGGDTGELFF. The CDR3 DNA sequence: TGCGCCAGCAGCCCGGGGGGCGACACCGGGGAGCTGTTTTTT.

The chain's CDR3 is CASSLVNWASGGIVTQYF. The DNA of the CDR3 is TGTGCCAGCAGTTTAGTGAACTGGGCTAGCGGGGGGATCGTTACGCAGTATTTT. This chain connects TRBV27 to TRBJ2-3; 11 bases line up with TRBD2. The V segment lost 2 bases and the J segment 8 bases; nucleotides outside the gene matches: 15. Germline V gene lookup returns CDR1 MNHEY and CDR2 SMNVEV (reference sequence). There are 18 residues in the CDR3.

The chain is built from TRBV9 and TRBJ2-7; TRBD2 is a possible D gene (6 bases). Between the trimmed V and J ends, which lost 4 bases and 5 bases, there was a span of 13 bases. Germline V lookup: CDR1 SGDLS, CDR2 YYNGEE. This CDR3 has 13 residues. CDR3 nucleotide sequence: TGTGCCAGCAGCCCCGGGGAGGTCCACGAGCAGTACTTC. Translated, it gives CASSPGEVHEQYF.

The chain combines TRBV19 with TRBJ2-7, with D possibly matching TRBD1 (5 bases). This CDR3 spans 14 amino acids. V shed 4 bases and J shed 1 base, with 11 bases lying between them. Germline CDR1 and CDR2: LNHDA and SQIVND (reference sequence). In nucleotides, the CDR3 is TGTGCCAGTAGTACCCGGACACTTTCCTACGAGCAGTACTTC. Translated: CASSTRTLSYEQYF.

The CDR3 loop is CASSDQTDTQYF. The CDR3 DNA follows: TGTGCCAGCAGTGACCAGACAGATACGCAGTATTTT. The rearrangement joins TRBV6-1 to TRBJ2-3; D gene uncertain. Trimming stripped 3 bases from V and 3 bases from J, with 4 bases between. Per the germline V gene, CDR1 is MNHNS and CDR2 is SASEGT. The CDR3 totals 12 residues.

V usage is TRBV9 and J usage is TRBJ2-1, with 7 bases matching TRBD1. CDR1 is SGDLS, CDR2 YYNGEE, per germline. There are 14 residues in the CDR3. V lost 4 bases and J lost 9; bases outside the gene matches: 10. The CDR3 DNA follows: TGTGCCAGCAGCCCAAGAGGGACAGTAGGTGAGCAGTTCTTC. This encodes CASSPRGTVGEQFF. The full variable domain, with the rest looked up from reference TRBV9 and TRBJ2-1, is DSGVTQTPKHLITATGQRVTLRCSPRSGDLSVYWYQQSLDQGLQFLIQYYNGEERAKGNILERFSAQQFPDLHSELNLSSLELGDSALYFCASSPRGTVGEQFFGPGTRLTVL.

The chain recombines TRBV6-4 with TRBJ2-1; 10 bases are a match to TRBD2. J lost 4 bases, V lost 7 bases, and 13 bases had no gene match. The CDR3 consists of 17 residues. Germline CDR1 reads MRHNA; CDR2 reads SNTAGT. Here the CDR3 DNA reads TGTGCCAGCACGGCCTACAGCGGGGGGGGGAAGTACAATGAGCAGTTCTTC. It is translated as CASTAYSGGGKYNEQFF.

This clone was counted a single time. A read error may produce the germline difference seen at one junction end. The chain joins TRBV20-1 to TRBJ2-3, with 8 bases matching TRBD2. Germline CDR1 DFQATT, CDR2 SNEGSKA (reference sequence). The CDR3 runs to 13 residues. CDR3 residues: CSASLVEERERPF. The CDR3 nucleotides are TGCAGTGCTAGTCTGGTTGAGGAGCGGGAGCGACCTTTT.

The rearrangement uses TRBV7-2 and TRBJ1-5; TRBD1 matches 9 bases. The CDR3 loop spans 15 amino acids. V was pared by 3 bases and J by 9 bases, with 9 bases of the junction left unmatched. Germline V lookup: CDR1 SGHTA, CDR2 FQGNSA. DNA for the CDR3: TGTGCCAGCAGCTTGTCGTGGGACAGGGAATGGCCCCAGCATTTT. Its protein is CASSLSWDREWPQHF.

V is TRBV29-1 and J is TRBJ2-7, with 9 bases lining up with TRBD1. CDR1 SQVTM and CDR2 ANQGSEA come from the germline V gene. The CDR3 extends over 13 amino acids. The V segment lost 7 bases and the J segment 6 bases; nucleotides outside the gene matches: 10. The CDR3 DNA is TGCAGCGGGTCGGGACAGGGTAGGGGCGAGCAGTACTTC. Translation gives CSGSGQGRGEQYF.

The genes are TRBV4-2 and TRBJ1-1; D is unresolved. V was trimmed by 1 base and J by 5 bases, leaving 14 bases between them. In germline, CDR1 is LGHNA, CDR2 YNFKEQ. The CDR3 is 15 amino acids. CDR3 sequence: CASSQASTGITEAFF. The CDR3 nucleotides read TGTGCCAGCAGCCAAGCCTCGACGGGGATAACTGAAGCTTTCTTT.

V gene TRBV5-1 combines with J gene TRBJ1-6; D gene unclear. The CDR3 extends over 17 amino acids. Germline V gene sequence: CDR1 SGHRS, CDR2 YFSETQ. V lost 4 bases to trimming and J lost 7 bases, with 21 bases between them. This chain's CDR3 is CASSLEGTDLQNSPLHF. CDR3 bases: TGCGCCAGCAGCCTAGAGGGAACAGACTTGCAAAATTCACCCCTCCACTTT.

The chain carries TRBV19 and TRBJ1-3; TRBD1 might be the D (5 bases). Germline V lookup: CDR1 LNHDA, CDR2 SQIVND (reference sequence). The CDR3 loop spans 17 amino acids. V gave up 4 bases and J gave up 0 bases, with 16 bases separating them. The CDR3 here is CASSSGQYLFSGNTIYF. Written as DNA, the CDR3 is TGTGCCAGTAGTAGTGGACAATACCTATTCTCTGGAAACACCATATATTTT. The complete variable domain, with remaining parts taken from reference TRBV19 and TRBJ1-3, reads DGGITQSPKYLFRKEGQNVTLSCEQNLNHDAMYWYRQDPGQGLRLIYYSQIVNDFQKGDIAEGYSVSREKKESFPLTVTSAQKNPTAFYLCASSSGQYLFSGNTIYFGEGSWLTVV.

The rearrangement joins TRBV7-3 to TRBJ2-3, with TRBD2 identical over 15 bases. This CDR3 has 19 residues. The J segment lost 0 bases and the V segment lost 4 bases, leaving 8 bases of the junction unmatched. Germline V gene lookup returns CDR1 SGHTA and CDR2 FQGTGA. For the CDR3, the DNA is TGTGCCAGCAGCTCGCGGGGACTAGCGGGGGGACTAAGCACAGATACGCAGTATTTT. It encodes CASSSRGLAGGLSTDTQYF.

The rearrangement joins TRBV28 to TRBJ2-7; 9 bases are shared with TRBD2. The trim removed 6 bases at V and 3 bases at J, leaving 3 bases unmatched. The germline V gene has CDR1 MDHEN and CDR2 SYDVKM. The CDR3 is 13 amino acids. The CDR3 here is CASRGTSIYEQYF. DNA for the CDR3: TGTGCCAGCAGGGGGACTAGCATCTACGAGCAGTACTTC.

This rearrangement joins TRBV3-1 (or the pseudogene TRBV3-2) to TRBJ1-2; 10 bases fit TRBD1. Germline assignment: CDR1 LGHDT and CDR2 YNNKEL (reference sequence). CDR3 length: 15 amino acids. The junction had 4 bases not matched to a gene; V was cut back by 5 bases and J by 1 base. CDR3 loop: CASSARTGGNYGYTF. The CDR3, as DNA: TGTGCCAGCAGCGCACGGACAGGGGGTAACTATGGCTACACCTTC.

V usage is TRBV21-1 and J usage is TRBJ2-1; TRBD1 is the table's D call and was not checked against the DNA. TRBV21-1 is a known pseudogene. The CDR3 sequence is 14 residues long. The chain's CDR3 is CASSGHRLNNEQFF. Here the CDR3 DNA reads TGTGCCAGCAGCGGACACAGGCTTAACAATGAGCAGTTCTTC.